The 14 T cell receptor beta chains presented below share a single source sample, sequenced in a study of shared clonotypes between healthy human individuals. The table came from immunoSEQ multiplex PCR; TCRdb's copy has only in-frame clones and leaves some out. The profile shows roughly 720,000 clones, 90% of them singletons. Sequences were obtained from memory CD8+ T cells from PBMCs. The subset here: CD45RO+ cells pooled with CCR7-negative TemRA cells. The receptor set was obtained from a man aged 18 to 29 in good health. Some clones in this sample may be carry-over from other donors' samples.

The J gene is TRBJ2-7, the V gene TRBV27, with D perhaps matching TRBD1 (5 bases). V lost 6 bases to trimming and J lost 4 bases, with 19 bases between them. The CDR3 sequence is 15 residues long. CDR1 is MNHEY and CDR2 is SMNVEV in the germline V gene (reference sequence). DNA of the CDR3: TGTGCCAGCAGAACCCTTCGGACACCTTTTTACGAGCAGTACTTC. Amino acid sequence: CASRTLRTPFYEQYF.

V and J are TRBV5-1 and TRBJ1-1, with 11 bases lining up with TRBD1. V was pared by 4 bases and J by 3 bases, with 8 bases of the junction left unmatched. This CDR3 has 16 amino acids. Germline V gene sequence: CDR1 SGHRS, CDR2 YFSETQ. The CDR3 protein is CASSLEDRGLDTEAFF. The CDR3 DNA reads TGCGCCAGCAGCCTGGAGGACAGGGGGCTCGACACTGAAGCTTTCTTT.

The gene calls are TRBV28 and TRBJ1-2; D gene unclear. Per germline, CDR1 MDHEN and CDR2 SYDVKM. V was clipped by 4 bases and J by 0 bases, with 15 bases between them. This CDR3 has 16 amino acids. CDR3 protein: CASSSPYDLANYGYTF. The CDR3 DNA follows: TGTGCCAGCAGTTCCCCGTATGATCTAGCTAACTATGGCTACACCTTC.

In its sample, this clone is medium-sized. The V call is TRBV7-9, the J call TRBJ2-5; TRBD1 might be the D (6 bases). Germline values: CDR1 SEHNR, CDR2 FQNEAQ (reference sequence). This CDR3 comprises 16 residues. Trimming shortened V by 1 base and J by 5 bases, and 17 bases separated the two germline ends. The CDR3: CASSLGARQGHETQYF. CDR3 DNA sequence: TGTGCCAGCAGCTTAGGAGCTCGGCAGGGGCATGAGACCCAGTACTTC.

The chain employs TRBV7-8 and TRBJ2-7, with D unclear. Germline CDR1 SGHVS, CDR2 FQNEAQ. Trimming shortened V by 1 base and J by 5 bases, and 12 bases separated the two germline ends. The CDR3 covers 14 residues. The CDR3 is CASSLGPGLDEQYF. In DNA, the CDR3 is TGTGCCAGCAGCTTAGGCCCGGGTCTGGACGAGCAGTACTTC.

CDR3 bases: TGTGCCAGCAGGGCAGTACCCTACGAGCAGTACTTC. It encodes CASRAVPYEQYF. The chain links TRBV2 to TRBJ2-7; D uncertain. Germline values: CDR1 SNHLY, CDR2 FYNNEI. The CDR3 totals 12 residues. Between the trimmed V and J ends, which lost 6 bases and 2 bases, there was a span of 8 bases.

The V and J genes are TRBV11-3 and TRBJ2-1; D unclear. CDR3 size: 12 residues. The V end lost 3 bases, the J end lost 6 bases, and 6 bases lay between the germline ends. Germline loops: CDR1 SGHNT, CDR2 YENEEA. The CDR3 DNA reads as TGTGCCAGCAGCTTCGGAGTCAATGAGCAGTTCTTC. It codes for CASSFGVNEQFF. The whole variable domain, filled in from reference TRBV11-3 and TRBJ2-1, reads EAGVVQSPRYKIIEKKQPVAFWCNPISGHNTLYWYLQNLGQGPELLIRYENEEAVDDSQLPKDRFSAERLKGVDSTLKIQPAELGDSAVYLCASSFGVNEQFFGPGTRLTVL.

The V call is TRBV7-9, the J call TRBJ1-2; 7 nucleotides line up with TRBD1. CDR1 and CDR2 from the germline V gene are SEHNR and FQNEAQ (reference sequence). The CDR3 consists of 12 residues. V trimming: 11 bases; J trimming: 6 bases; junction bases outside the gene matches: 9. Written as DNA, the CDR3 is TGTGCCGGGACAGAGGTTCGGGATGGCTACACCTTC. It is translated as CAGTEVRDGYTF.

The rearrangement uses TRBV10-3 and TRBJ2-1; TRBD2 agrees at 9 bases. This CDR3 spans 17 amino acids. The germline CDR1 and CDR2 sequences are ENHRY and SYGVKD. Germline trimming cut 3 bases from V and 0 bases from J; bases unmatched to any gene: 6. The CDR3 sequence: CAISDLSGGSSYNEQFF. The CDR3 DNA follows: TGTGCCATCAGTGATCTTAGCGGGGGAAGCTCCTACAATGAGCAGTTCTTC.

The DNA of the CDR3 is TGTGCCAGCAGCTTTGGGCGGGACAGGCGCCCCTACGAGCAGTACTTC. As protein: CASSFGRDRRPYEQYF. This chain uses TRBV11-1 with TRBJ2-7; 8 bases fit TRBD1. Germline loops: CDR1 SGHAT, CDR2 FQDESV (reference sequence). With V trimmed by 3 bases and J by 2 bases, 9 bases remained unmatched. This CDR3 has 16 residues.

The V gene is TRBV18, the J gene TRBJ2-5, with 11 bases identical to TRBD2. Trimming cost V 5 bases and J 5 bases; bases outside gene matches: 7. CDR1 is KGHSH, CDR2 LQKENI, per germline. The CDR3 is 15 residues long. The CDR3 coding sequence is TGTGCCAGCTCATCCACTAGCGGGAGCCGGGAGACCCAGTACTTC. It translates to CASSSTSGSRETQYF.

J is TRBJ2-1 and V is TRBV7-3; TRBD1 agrees at 9 bases. The CDR3 spans 14 residues. Looked up from germline, CDR1 is SGHTA and CDR2 is FQGTGA. Losses at the gene ends were 5 bases for V and 10 bases for J; bases not matched to a gene: 9. CDR3 in DNA: TGTGCCAGCAGCGAAACAGGGGGCGCCGAAGAGCAGTTCTTC. This gives the protein CASSETGGAEEQFF.

CDR3 sequence reads: CASSVNGGDYGYTF. As DNA, the CDR3 is TGTGCCAGCAGCGTGAATGGGGGGGACTATGGCTACACCTTC. The gene calls are TRBV9 and TRBJ1-2; tentative D call: TRBD1 (5 bases). CDR1 is SGDLS and CDR2 is YYNGEE in the germline V gene. This CDR3 comprises 14 residues. Trimming took 2 bases from V and 3 from J, leaving 11 bases between them.

V gene TRBV19 combines with J gene TRBJ2-3; D not resolved. V was cut by 1 base and J by 6 bases, with 14 bases left in between. CDR1 LNHDA and CDR2 SQIVND come from the germline V gene (reference sequence). The CDR3 runs 15 residues. The CDR3 DNA reads as TGTGCCAGTAGTATAGGGCCTTCTCTATTGGATACGCAGTATTTT. Its translation: CASSIGPSLLDTQYF.